These 29 T cell receptor beta chains originate from one sample sequenced in a study of T cells in Graves' hyperthyroidism and ophthalmopathy. Amplified regions were TCR beta CDR3 sequences from RNA transcripts. Primed by the HTBI set, a first-round RT-PCR was run on the TCR CDR3. From the multiplex PCR reads, TCRdb called clonotypes with MiXCR, one entry per CDR3 protein. The table has about 640,000 distinct CDR3 sequences, around 21% seen once; the top ten hold 30% to 40%. The sequencing sample was made of blood. The receptor set was obtained from a man between 25 and 39 years old with Graves' ophthalmopathy.

This clonotype was recorded a few times. This rearrangement joins TRBV7-8 to TRBJ1-4; no clear D. Trimming shortened V by 2 bases and J by 2 bases, and 6 bases separated the two germline ends. CDR3 length: 14 amino acids. Germline assignment: CDR1 SGHVS and CDR2 FQNEAQ. The CDR3 protein is CASSLKVTNEKLFF. Here the CDR3 DNA reads TGTGCCAGCAGCTTAAAGGTCACTAATGAAAAACTGTTTTTT.

The CDR3 bases are TGTGCCAGCAGTTTTGGGCTAGCTACTGGCACAGATACGCAGTATTTT. Protein: CASSFGLATGTDTQYF. This chain joins TRBV27 and TRBJ2-3; D possibly corresponds to TRBD2 (5 bases). The V end was cut by 3 bases, the J end by 1 base, with 14 bases between. CDR3 size: 16 residues. Germline CDR1 reads MNHEY; CDR2 reads SMNVEV (reference sequence).

The chain combines TRBV20-1 with TRBJ2-3; D not certain. The V end was cut by 2 bases, the J end by 6 bases, with 12 bases between. This CDR3 is 13 amino acids long. Germline V lookup: CDR1 DFQATT, CDR2 SNEGSKA (reference sequence). This CDR3 reads CSARMGNRDTQYF. As DNA, the CDR3 is TGCAGTGCTAGAATGGGGAATAGGGATACGCAGTATTTT.

This clonotype has a count of ten or more. The chain combines TRBV3-1 with TRBJ2-3, with 9 bases fitting TRBD2. CDR1 and CDR2 (germline): LGHDT, YNNKEL (reference sequence). The CDR3 sequence is 17 residues long. V was clipped by 1 base and J by 2 bases; unmatched bases: 7. CDR3 coding DNA: TGTGCCAGCAGCCAAGGGGCTAGCGGGATCCTCACAGATACGCAGTATTTT. Its translation: CASSQGASGILTDTQYF.

In its sample, this clonotype was seen a few times. The chain carries TRBV5-1 and TRBJ1-4; D is perhaps TRBD1 (5 bases). Trimming shortened V by 2 bases and J by 3 bases, and 11 bases separated the two germline ends. The CDR3 totals 15 residues. Looked up from germline, CDR1 is SGHRS and CDR2 is YFSETQ. CDR3: CASSFSKGPNEKLFF. CDR3 nucleotides: TGCGCCAGCAGCTTCTCCAAGGGGCCTAATGAAAAACTGTTTTTT.

The rearrangement joins TRBV28 to TRBJ2-7; D may be TRBD1 or TRBD2 (5 bases each). The CDR3 spans 16 residues. The germline V gene has CDR1 MDHEN and CDR2 SYDVKM. V was trimmed by 4 bases and J by 2 bases, leaving 18 bases between them. The CDR3 region is CASSSLGTELPYEQYF. CDR3 DNA: TGTGCCAGCAGTTCCCTAGGGACCGAGCTTCCCTACGAGCAGTACTTC.

This clonotype was counted only a few times. The chain employs TRBV10-3 and TRBJ2-2, with 7 positions matching TRBD2. This CDR3 region has 14 residues. CDR1 is ENHRY, CDR2 SYGVKD, per germline. Trimming at V came to 9 bases and at J to 3 bases, leaving 7 bases not matched to a gene. CDR3: CAIQRGGHTGELFF. In DNA form, the CDR3 reads TGTGCCATTCAAAGGGGAGGGCACACCGGGGAGCTGTTTTTT.

This clonotype was observed a single time. The CDR3 DNA is TGTGCCAGCAGTTACTCTTGGGTTGGGGAAAAACTGTTTTTT. Amino acid sequence: CASSYSWVGEKLFF. The J gene is TRBJ1-4, the V gene TRBV6-2 or TRBV6-3; D gene unclear. The CDR3 runs 14 residues. Deletions cut 0 bases from V and 8 bases from J, with 10 bases between. Germline V gene lookup returns CDR1 MNHEY and CDR2 SVGEGT.

J is TRBJ2-7 and V is TRBV12-3 or TRBV12-4; 7 bases are a match to TRBD2. The CDR3 contains 14 residues. Germline trimming cut 0 bases from V and 9 bases from J; bases unmatched to any gene: 8. The CDR3 DNA reads as TGTGCCAGCAGTTTAGCGGGAGGGCCCCTCGGGCAGTACTTC. It encodes CASSLAGGPLGQYF.

This clonotype was observed many times. The rearrangement uses TRBV6-1 and TRBJ1-1; possible D gene TRBD1, 6 bases. V shed 1 base and J shed 4 bases, with 16 bases lying between them. CDR1 MNHNS and CDR2 SASEGT come from the germline V gene. The CDR3 contains 16 residues. The CDR3 DNA reads TGTGCCAGCAGTGAAGTCGGTTACAGGGCCTTCACTGAAGCTTTCTTT. Its translation is CASSEVGYRAFTEAFF.

The genes are TRBV5-4 and TRBJ1-2; the match to TRBD1 covers 8 bases. Looked up from germline, CDR1 is SGHNT and CDR2 is YYREEE (reference sequence). Unmatched junction bases numbered 13, after V lost 4 bases and J lost 8 bases. The CDR3 loop spans 15 amino acids. In DNA, the CDR3 is TGTGCCAGCAGCCGCAGACAGGGGCCTCAAGGGGGCTACACCTTC. Translated, it gives CASSRRQGPQGGYTF.

This clonotype was counted only a few times. J is TRBJ2-3 and V is TRBV12-3 or TRBV12-4; 13 positions match TRBD2. CDR3 length: 16 amino acids. V was clipped by 5 bases and J by 3 bases; unmatched bases: 5. CDR3 nucleotide sequence: TGTGCCAGCAGTCCCGAGACTAGCGGGAGGACAGATACGCAGTATTTT. This gives the protein CASSPETSGRTDTQYF.

The table lists this clonotype with many counts. This chain connects TRBV11-2 to TRBJ2-6; D is possibly TRBD2 (5 bases). Germline V gene lookup returns CDR1 SGHAT and CDR2 FQNNGV. The CDR3 covers 15 residues. V shed 1 base and J shed 2 bases, with 6 bases lying between them. CDR3 residues: CASSLGGTGANVLTF. In DNA, the CDR3 is TGTGCCAGCAGCTTAGGAGGGACTGGGGCCAACGTCCTGACTTTC.

The CDR3 spells CASTRQRGGYTF. CDR3 DNA: TGTGCCAGCACCCGCCAGAGGGGTGGCTACACCTTC. This rearrangement joins TRBV5-6 to TRBJ1-2; D might be TRBD1 (5 bases). The CDR3 covers 12 residues. Trimming took off 6 bases at V and 7 bases at J, with 13 bases between the two ends. CDR1 SGHDT and CDR2 YYEEEE come from the germline V gene.

This clonotype was detected many times. This chain uses TRBV7-9 with TRBJ2-1; 14 nucleotides match TRBD2. The germline CDR1 and CDR2 sequences are SEHNR and FQNEAQ (reference sequence). The junction had 0 bases not matched to a gene; V was cut back by 1 base and J by 7 bases. The CDR3 length is 15 residues. For the CDR3, the DNA is TGTGCCAGCAGCTTAGGGACTAGCGGGAGGAATGAGCAGTTCTTC. Encoded protein: CASSLGTSGRNEQFF. Together with reference TRBV7-9 and TRBJ2-1, the CDR3 gives the full variable domain: DTGVSQNPRHKITKRGQNVTFRCDPISEHNRLYWYRQTLGQGPEFLTYFQNEAQLEKSRLLSDRFSAERPKGSFSTLEIQRTEQGDSAMYLCASSLGTSGRNEQFFGPGTRLTVL.

The chain combines TRBV20-1 with TRBJ2-1; 10 nucleotides match TRBD2. In germline, CDR1 is DFQATT, CDR2 SNEGSKA (reference sequence). The V and J ends lost 6 bases and 9 bases, in that order; junction bases with no gene match: 23. This CDR3 has 18 amino acids. CDR3 DNA sequence: TGCAGTGCACCGAGGCCTAGCGGGAGCGTCCAATATATCGGTGAGCAGTTCTTC. The encoded protein is CSAPRPSGSVQYIGEQFF.

There are many counts of this clonotype. The genes are TRBV12-3 or TRBV12-4 and TRBJ1-5; the D is unclear. CDR3 size: 12 residues. V was cut by 3 bases and J by 4 bases, with 4 bases left in between. CDR3 in amino acids: CASSFGNQPQHF. Here the CDR3 DNA reads TGTGCCAGCAGTTTCGGGAATCAGCCCCAGCATTTT.

This clonotype was seen a handful of times. V and J are TRBV11-2 and TRBJ2-7, with 8 nucleotides matching TRBD1. The V gene end was trimmed by 4 bases and the J gene end by 7 bases; junction bases not matched to a gene: 12. From germline, CDR1 is SGHAT and CDR2 FQNNGV. The CDR3 covers 15 residues. Here the CDR3 reads CASSSLGPGQAEQYF. DNA of the CDR3: TGTGCCAGCAGCTCTCTTGGGCCGGGACAGGCGGAGCAGTACTTC.

The chain carries TRBV10-3 and TRBJ2-3; the D gene could be TRBD1 or TRBD2 (5 bases each). There are 13 residues in the CDR3. The V gene's germline CDR1 is ENHRY and CDR2 SYGVKD. V lost 10 bases and J lost 4, with 15 bases in between. The DNA of the CDR3 is TGTGCCACGGGGACCCACGACCCAGATACGCAGTATTTT. Amino acid sequence: CATGTHDPDTQYF.

Only a few counts were recorded for this clonotype. The chain carries TRBV3-1 and TRBJ2-2; D uncertain. The V gene's germline CDR1 is LGHDT and CDR2 YNNKEL (reference sequence). The CDR3 is 11 amino acids. With 7 bases removed from V and 7 bases from J, the gap between germline ends came to 7 bases. CDR3 coding DNA: TGTGCCAGCAAAAGTGGCGGGGAGCTGTTTTTT. The encoded protein is CASKSGGELFF.

This clonotype has ten or more counts. The chain couples TRBV11-1 to TRBJ2-7, with 9 bases identical to TRBD1. CDR3 length equals 18 residues. Germline V CDR1 and CDR2: SGHAT, FQDESV (reference sequence). V lost 3 bases to trimming and J lost 0 bases; unmatched junction nucleotides: 12. The CDR3 DNA reads as TGTGCCAGCAGCTTGACGGGGACAGGGCACCTCAACTCCTACGAGCAGTACTTC. This sequence encodes CASSLTGTGHLNSYEQYF. Full variable domain (remainder filled in from reference TRBV11-1 and TRBJ2-7): EAEVAQSPRYKITEKSQAVAFWCDPISGHATLYWYRQILGQGPELLVQFQDESVVDDSQLPKDRFSAERLKGVDSTLKIQPAELGDSAMYLCASSLTGTGHLNSYEQYFGPGTRLTVT.

This clonotype was observed a few times. The chain combines TRBV4-1 with TRBJ1-4; D remains unclear. Deletions cut 5 bases from V and 5 bases from J, with 12 bases between. Germline V gives CDR1 MGHRA, CDR2 YSYEKL. The CDR3 is 14 residues long. The CDR3 is CASSEVGRNEKLFF. The CDR3 coding sequence is TGCGCCAGCAGCGAAGTAGGGAGAAATGAAAAACTGTTTTTT.

The chain is built from TRBV30 and TRBJ2-1, with TRBD2 matching over 13 bases. CDR3 length equals 15 residues. Germline loops: CDR1 GTSNPN, CDR2 SVGIG (reference sequence). With 0 bases clipped from V and 8 bases from J, the junction kept 4 bases outside the gene matches. The CDR3 DNA reads as TGTGCCTGGAGTGTAGGACTAGCGGGAGCGGATGAGCAGTTCTTC. Its translation is CAWSVGLAGADEQFF.

This clonotype was counted only a few times. The chain is built from TRBV19 and TRBJ1-5; 10 bases align to TRBD1. The CDR3 runs 18 residues. V was pared by 4 bases and J by 0 bases, with 9 bases of the junction left unmatched. The V gene's germline CDR1 is LNHDA and CDR2 SQIVND (reference sequence). CDR3 sequence: CASSKSGTGVLSNQPQHF. The CDR3 DNA reads as TGTGCCAGTAGTAAGTCCGGGACAGGGGTACTTAGCAATCAGCCCCAGCATTTT. Using reference TRBV19 and TRBJ1-5 for the parts outside the CDR3, the full variable domain is DGGITQSPKYLFRKEGQNVTLSCEQNLNHDAMYWYRQDPGQGLRLIYYSQIVNDFQKGDIAEGYSVSREKKESFPLTVTSAQKNPTAFYLCASSKSGTGVLSNQPQHFGDGTRLSIL.

This clonotype was counted a few times. The chain joins TRBV2 to TRBJ2-1, with TRBD2 matching over 9 bases. V was clipped by 8 bases and J by 2 bases; unmatched bases: 4. The CDR3 is made up of 14 amino acids. Germline CDR1 reads SNHLY; CDR2 reads FYNNEI. The CDR3: CASGREGPYNEQFF. The CDR3 region has the DNA TGTGCCAGCGGGCGGGAGGGCCCCTACAATGAGCAGTTCTTC.

This clonotype was found a few times. This chain uses TRBV6-5 with TRBJ1-1, with D possibly TRBD1 on 5 matching bases. V shed 0 bases and J shed 4 bases, with 12 bases lying between them. The CDR3 covers 15 residues. Germline lookup yields CDR1 MNHEY and CDR2 SVGAGI. CDR3 region: CASSYSGGLSTEAFF. The DNA for the CDR3 is TGTGCCAGCAGTTACTCGGGGGGGTTGAGCACTGAAGCTTTCTTT.

In this sample, this clonotype turned up a few times. CDR3: CTLLGGETQYF. In DNA, the CDR3 is TGCACGCTTTTAGGCGGAGAGACCCAGTACTTC. The chain combines TRBV20-1 with TRBJ2-5, with no clear D. Germline V gives CDR1 DFQATT, CDR2 SNEGSKA (reference sequence). The CDR3 consists of 11 residues.

This clonotype was counted ten times or more. The J gene is TRBJ2-3, the V gene TRBV11-2, with 9 bases identical to TRBD2. V lost 4 bases, J lost 2 bases, and 10 bases stayed unmatched. The CDR3 length is 17 residues. The germline gives CDR1 SGHAT, CDR2 FQNNGV. The DNA of the CDR3 is TGTGCCAGCAGCTCCTCCGTGATAGCGGGAGCCACAGATACGCAGTATTTT. Translating it yields CASSSSVIAGATDTQYF. Complete variable domain (other parts from reference TRBV11-2 and TRBJ2-3): EAGVAQSPRYKIIEKRQSVAFWCNPISGHATLYWYQQILGQGPKLLIQFQNNGVVDDSQLPKDRFSAERLKGVDSTLKIQPAKLEDSAVYLCASSSSVIAGATDTQYFGPGTRLTVL.

The J gene is TRBJ1-1, the V gene TRBV25-1; no clear D. CDR3 length: 14 residues. The germline gives CDR1 MGHDK, CDR2 SYGVNS. The germline V and J ends were trimmed by 7 bases and 4 bases, with 16 bases remaining between them. The CDR3 protein is CASTDTWGSTEAFF. For the CDR3, the DNA is TGTGCCAGCACCGACACCTGGGGAAGCACTGAAGCTTTCTTT. The variable domain in full, with the rest retrieved from reference TRBV25-1 and TRBJ1-1, is EADIYQTPRYLVIGTGKKITLECSQTMGHDKMYWYQQDPGMELHLIHYSYGVNSTEKGDLSSESTVSRIRTEHFPLTLESARPSHTSQYLCASTDTWGSTEAFFGQGTRLTVV.